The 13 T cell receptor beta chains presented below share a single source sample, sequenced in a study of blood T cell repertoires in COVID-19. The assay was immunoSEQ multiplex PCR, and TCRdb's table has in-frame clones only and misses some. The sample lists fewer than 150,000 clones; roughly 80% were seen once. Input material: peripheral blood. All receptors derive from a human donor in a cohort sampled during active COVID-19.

The CDR3 region is CASSQEAGIPYNEQFF. The CDR3 bases are TGTGCCAGCAGCCAAGAGGCCGGGATCCCCTACAATGAGCAGTTCTTC. V and J are TRBV3-1 (or the pseudogene TRBV3-2) and TRBJ2-1; D perhaps matches TRBD2 (5 bases). Germline V gene data show CDR1 as LGHDT and CDR2 as YNNKEL (reference sequence). Deletions cut 0 bases from V and 2 bases from J, with 11 bases between. This CDR3 is 16 amino acids long.

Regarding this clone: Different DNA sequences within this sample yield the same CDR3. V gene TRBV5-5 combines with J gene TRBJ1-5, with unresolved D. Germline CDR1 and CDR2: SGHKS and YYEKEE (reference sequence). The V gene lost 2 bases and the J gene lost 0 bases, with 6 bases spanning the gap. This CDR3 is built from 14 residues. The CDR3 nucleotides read TGTGCCAGCAGCTTTGTAGATAGCAATCAGCCCCAGCATTTT. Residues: CASSFVDSNQPQHF.

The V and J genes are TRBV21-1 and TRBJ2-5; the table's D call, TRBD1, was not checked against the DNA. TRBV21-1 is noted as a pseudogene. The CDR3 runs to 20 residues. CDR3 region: CASSKEFEDRVITNKETQYF. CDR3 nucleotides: TGTGCCAGCAGCAAAGAGTTCGAGGACAGAGTAATTACAAACAAAGAGACCCAGTACTTC.

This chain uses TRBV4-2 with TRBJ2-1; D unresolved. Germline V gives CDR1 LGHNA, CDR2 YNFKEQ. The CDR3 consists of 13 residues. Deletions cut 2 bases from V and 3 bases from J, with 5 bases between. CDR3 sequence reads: CASSQQIYNEQFF. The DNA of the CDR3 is TGTGCCAGCAGCCAACAAATCTACAATGAGCAGTTCTTC.

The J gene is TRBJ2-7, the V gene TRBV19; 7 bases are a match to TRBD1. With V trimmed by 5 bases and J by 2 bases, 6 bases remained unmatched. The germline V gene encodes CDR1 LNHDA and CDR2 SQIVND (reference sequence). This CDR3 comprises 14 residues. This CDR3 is CASSEGQRAYEQYF. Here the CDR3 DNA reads TGTGCCAGTAGTGAGGGACAGCGAGCCTACGAGCAGTACTTC. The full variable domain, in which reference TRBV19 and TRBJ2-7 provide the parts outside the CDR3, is DGGITQSPKYLFRKEGQNVTLSCEQNLNHDAMYWYRQDPGQGLRLIYYSQIVNDFQKGDIAEGYSVSREKKESFPLTVTSAQKNPTAFYLCASSEGQRAYEQYFGPGTRLTVT.

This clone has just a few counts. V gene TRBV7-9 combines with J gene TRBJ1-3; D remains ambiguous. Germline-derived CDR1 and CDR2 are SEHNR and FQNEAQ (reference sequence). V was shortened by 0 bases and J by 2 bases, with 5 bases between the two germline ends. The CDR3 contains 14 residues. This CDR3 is CASSLASTGNTIYF. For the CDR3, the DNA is TGTGCCAGCAGCTTAGCCAGTACTGGAAACACCATATATTTT.

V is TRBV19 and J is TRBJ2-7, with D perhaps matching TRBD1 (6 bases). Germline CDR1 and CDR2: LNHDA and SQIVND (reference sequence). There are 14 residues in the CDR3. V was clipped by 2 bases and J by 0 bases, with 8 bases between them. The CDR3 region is CASSIRDNSYEQYF. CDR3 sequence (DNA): TGTGCCAGTAGTATACGGGACAACTCCTACGAGCAGTACTTC.

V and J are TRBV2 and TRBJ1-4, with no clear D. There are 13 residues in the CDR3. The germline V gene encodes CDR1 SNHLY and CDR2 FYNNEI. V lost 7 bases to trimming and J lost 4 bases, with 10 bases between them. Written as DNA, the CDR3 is TGTGCCAGCATCAAAGGGAGTAATGAAAAACTGTTTTTT. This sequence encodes CASIKGSNEKLFF.

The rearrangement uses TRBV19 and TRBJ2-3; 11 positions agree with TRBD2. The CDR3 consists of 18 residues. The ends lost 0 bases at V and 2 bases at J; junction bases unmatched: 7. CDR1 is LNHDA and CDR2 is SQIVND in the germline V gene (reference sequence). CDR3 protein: CASSIDHLAGGTTDTQYF. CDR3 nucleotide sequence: TGTGCCAGTAGTATAGATCACTTAGCGGGGGGGACCACAGATACGCAGTATTTT.

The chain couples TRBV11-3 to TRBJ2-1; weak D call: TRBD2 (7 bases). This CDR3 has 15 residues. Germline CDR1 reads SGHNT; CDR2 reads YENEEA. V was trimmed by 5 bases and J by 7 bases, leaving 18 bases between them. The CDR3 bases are TGTGCCAGCAGCCCCGGGCGGGGGCCCTGGAATGAGCAGTTCTTC. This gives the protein CASSPGRGPWNEQFF.

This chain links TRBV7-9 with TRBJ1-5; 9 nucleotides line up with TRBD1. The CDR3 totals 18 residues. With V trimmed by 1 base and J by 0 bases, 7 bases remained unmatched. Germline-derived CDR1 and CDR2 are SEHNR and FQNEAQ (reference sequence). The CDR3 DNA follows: TGTGCCAGCAGCTTAGACAGGGGGCGCGGTTATAGCAATCAGCCCCAGCATTTT. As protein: CASSLDRGRGYSNQPQHF.

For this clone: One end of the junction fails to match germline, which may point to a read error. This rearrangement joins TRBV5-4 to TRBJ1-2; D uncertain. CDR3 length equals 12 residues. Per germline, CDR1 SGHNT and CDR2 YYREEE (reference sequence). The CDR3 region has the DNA TGTGCCAGCAGGTTGGACGGCTATGGCTACACCTTC. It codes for CASRLDGYGYTF.

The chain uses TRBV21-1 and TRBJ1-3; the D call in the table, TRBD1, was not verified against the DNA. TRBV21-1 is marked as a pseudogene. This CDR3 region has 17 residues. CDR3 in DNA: TGTGCCAGCAGCAACCCAAGGGGTGACTGCTCTGGAAACACCATATATTTT. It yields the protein CASSNPRGDCSGNTIYF.